This entry lists 31 T cell receptor beta chains sequenced from one sample in a study of identical twins. TCRdb reprocessed the 5' RACE reads with MiXCR, giving one entry per CDR3 protein. The table lists hundreds of thousands of distinct CDR3 sequences, about 8% of them singletons. These same data were also listed under a study on yellow fever vaccine responses in identical twins.

The sequenced material came from memory (CD45RO+) T cells sorted from blood. The receptors shown here come from a woman aged 18-29 years in good health.

The sample holds many counts of this clonotype. The J gene is TRBJ2-7, the V gene TRBV5-1; 8 nucleotides line up with TRBD2. Germline loops: CDR1 SGHRS, CDR2 YFSETQ. Trimming took 0 bases from V and 4 from J; bases not matched to a gene: 6. This CDR3 comprises 15 residues. The CDR3 region has the DNA TGCGCCAGCAGCTTGGACCAGCGGGAGCTGTACGAGCAGTACTTC. Protein sequence: CASSLDQRELYEQYF.

The chain is built from TRBV11-2 and TRBJ2-1; D possibly uses TRBD1 or TRBD2 (5 bases each). The CDR3 runs to 15 residues. Between the trimmed V and J ends, which lost 5 bases and 9 bases, there was a span of 20 bases. Per germline, CDR1 SGHAT and CDR2 FQNNGV. CDR3 sequence: CASSPGLGAGGEQFF. The CDR3 DNA is TGTGCCAGCAGCCCAGGACTCGGAGCTGGGGGTGAGCAGTTCTTC.

This chain connects TRBV7-8 to TRBJ1-4; 7 positions agree with TRBD1. The CDR3 runs 14 residues. Trimming at V came to 5 bases and at J to 7 bases, leaving 7 bases not matched to a gene. Germline V gene data show CDR1 as SGHVS and CDR2 as FQNEAQ. CDR3 residues: CASSPREGAEKLFF. The CDR3 DNA is TGTGCCAGCAGCCCCAGGGAGGGGGCTGAAAAACTGTTTTTT.

The chain employs TRBV6-5 and TRBJ1-2; a weak D match, TRBD1 (5 bases). With 2 bases removed from V and 2 bases from J, the gap between germline ends came to 9 bases. This CDR3 is built from 14 residues. Germline CDR1 MNHEY, CDR2 SVGAGI. The CDR3 region has the DNA TGTGCCAGCAGTTACGCGACAGACAACTATGGCTACACCTTC. This gives the protein CASSYATDNYGYTF.

This clonotype was seen ten or more times. The chain employs TRBV5-1 and TRBJ2-7, with D unclear. The CDR3 has 15 amino acids. Germline V lookup: CDR1 SGHRS, CDR2 YFSETQ. V was cut by 9 bases and J by 5 bases, with 24 bases left in between. CDR3 coding DNA: TGCGCCATCCAGCCTCCCGGCAGGATCCGTAACGAGCAGTACGTC. Protein sequence: CAIQPPGRIRNEQYV.

The chain uses TRBV11-2 and TRBJ1-1; D remains unclear. Germline V gene sequence: CDR1 SGHAT, CDR2 FQNNGV. CDR3 length equals 13 residues. Trimming took off 4 bases at V and 0 bases at J, with 6 bases between the two ends. The CDR3 spells CASSSQLNTEAFF. The CDR3 region has the DNA TGTGCCAGCAGCTCCCAGCTGAACACTGAAGCTTTCTTT.

This clonotype came up many times. The chain has TRBV6-1 and TRBJ1-5; 9 bases map to TRBD1. Germline trimming cut 8 bases from V and 7 bases from J; bases unmatched to any gene: 9. Looked up from germline, CDR1 is MNHNS and CDR2 is SASEGT. The CDR3 loop spans 14 amino acids. The CDR3 DNA sequence: TGTGCCAGCCAGGGACAGGGAAAGAGCCAGCCCCAGCATTTT. Translation gives CASQGQGKSQPQHF.

This rearrangement joins TRBV25-1 to TRBJ2-1; the D call may be TRBD1 or TRBD2 (5 bases each). Trimming left V 2 bases short and J 2 bases short, with 16 bases between. Germline CDR1 is MGHDK and CDR2 is SYGVNS. The CDR3 has 17 residues. CDR3 in DNA: TGTGCCAGCAGTGAACCGCTTGACGGGACGGCCTACAATGAGCAGTTCTTC. It specifies CASSEPLDGTAYNEQFF.

This clonotype appeared a few times. The V call is TRBV20-1, the J call TRBJ2-5; D unclear. V dropped 4 bases and J dropped 2 bases, with 5 bases sitting between them. Germline CDR1 and CDR2: DFQATT and SNEGSKA (reference sequence). The length of the CDR3 is 11 residues. The CDR3 protein is CSATRQETQYF. CDR3 nucleotide sequence: TGCAGTGCTACTAGACAAGAGACCCAGTACTTC.

This clonotype was seen at least ten times. The chain combines TRBV12-3 or TRBV12-4 with TRBJ1-2; 8 bases agree with TRBD1. The CDR3 is made up of 13 amino acids. V trimming: 4 bases; J trimming: 8 bases; junction bases outside the gene matches: 6. The CDR3 protein is CASSSRTGKGYTF. The DNA of the CDR3 is TGTGCCAGCAGTTCACGGACAGGGAAGGGCTACACCTTC.

The rearrangement links TRBV7-6 to TRBJ2-6; 7 nucleotides align to TRBD1. With V trimmed by 1 base and J by 4 bases, 16 bases remained unmatched. Looked up from germline, CDR1 is SGHVS and CDR2 is FNYEAQ. The CDR3 runs to 20 residues. CDR3 in amino acids: CASSLGGLTGSKYGANVLTF. DNA for the CDR3: TGTGCCAGCAGCTTAGGAGGCCTGACAGGGTCGAAGTACGGGGCCAACGTCCTGACTTTC.

As to this clonotype: The junction shows a germline mismatch at one end, possibly a read error. The DNA for the CDR3 is TGCGCCATCAGCCAAGGGACAACCTTTTACAATCAGCCCCAGCATTTT. This translates into CAISQGTTFYNQPQHF. The chain recombines TRBV4-1 with TRBJ1-5; perhaps TRBD1 as D (6 bases). Germline loops: CDR1 MGHRA, CDR2 YSYEKL. The CDR3 length is 16 residues.

In its sample, this clonotype was seen a few times. The V gene is TRBV12-3 or TRBV12-4, the J gene TRBJ2-1; D possibly corresponds to TRBD2 (5 bases). Trimming removed 8 bases from V and 0 bases from J, with 14 bases in between. The CDR3 has 15 residues. CDR3 region: CASGYGMSSYNEQFF. Here the CDR3 DNA reads TGTGCCAGCGGGTACGGGATGAGCTCCTACAATGAGCAGTTCTTC.

This clonotype was detected many times. The rearrangement uses TRBV12-3 or TRBV12-4 and TRBJ2-7; 7 bases are a match to TRBD2. Trimming took 7 bases from V and 5 from J; bases not matched to a gene: 8. The CDR3 extends over 13 amino acids. Here the CDR3 reads CASTRTRSDEQYF. CDR3 nucleotide sequence: TGTGCCAGCACCCGGACTAGGAGCGACGAGCAGTACTTC.

There are many counts of this clonotype. This chain links TRBV18 with TRBJ1-1; TRBD1 aligns across 11 bases. Trimming removed 4 bases from V and 5 bases from J; junction bases left unmatched: 3. Germline V lookup: CDR1 KGHSH, CDR2 LQKENI. The CDR3 contains 14 residues. The CDR3 loop is CASSRGTGGTEAFF. CDR3 DNA: TGTGCCAGCTCACGAGGGACAGGGGGAACTGAAGCTTTCTTT.

This clonotype has a handful of counts. This sequence joins TRBV28 and TRBJ2-5, with TRBD1 as a possible D gene (6 bases). Per the germline V gene, CDR1 is MDHEN and CDR2 is SYDVKM. The CDR3 extends over 14 amino acids. With 5 bases removed from V and 1 base from J, the gap between germline ends came to 11 bases. CDR3 nucleotide sequence: TGTGCCAGCAGTGCCCGACAGGCCCAAGAGACCCAGTACTTC. Its protein product is CASSARQAQETQYF.

This clonotype was found a few times. The chain combines TRBV6-2 or TRBV6-3 with TRBJ2-7; 9 bases align to TRBD2. The V segment lost 6 bases and the J segment 5 bases; nucleotides outside the gene matches: 5. Germline lookup yields CDR1 MNHEY and CDR2 SVGEGT. CDR3 length: 13 residues. In DNA, the CDR3 is TGTGCCAGCAGGACTAGCGGACGCGACGAGCAGTACTTC. Translated: CASRTSGRDEQYF.

This clonotype was seen at least ten times. The chain employs TRBV5-1 and TRBJ2-3; 8 bases are shared with TRBD1. This CDR3 comprises 17 residues. The V segment lost 3 bases and the J segment 9 bases; nucleotides outside the gene matches: 18. The germline V gene encodes CDR1 SGHRS and CDR2 YFSETQ. CDR3 protein: CASSSGVDRADRGTQYF. The CDR3 nucleotides read TGCGCCAGCAGCTCTGGAGTGGACAGGGCCGATCGAGGGACGCAGTATTTT. Based on the CDR3 plus reference TRBV5-1 and TRBJ2-3, the full variable domain is KAGVTQTPRYLIKTRGQQVTLSCSPISGHRSVSWYQQTPGQGLQFLFEYFSETQRNKGNFPGRFSGRQFSNSRSEMNVSTLELGDSALYLCASSSGVDRADRGTQYFGPGTRLTVL.

A word on this clonotype: This sequence may be a read error, since a much larger clone differs from it by one base. The chain joins TRBV10-3 to TRBJ2-1, with a possible D match to TRBD1 (5 bases). This CDR3 comprises 13 residues. Looked up from germline, CDR1 is ENHRY and CDR2 is SYGVKD. The CDR3 sequence: CAIIWQLDNEEFF. The CDR3 region has the DNA TGTGCCATCATTTGGCAGTTGGACAATGAGGAGTTCTTC.

The DNA for the CDR3 is TGTGCCAGCAGTAAGGGAGGGGGCTATGAGCAGTTCTTC. It specifies CASSKGGGYEQFF. V is TRBV2 and J is TRBJ2-1; D possibly uses TRBD1 or TRBD2 (7 bases each). Trimming shortened V by 5 bases and J by 8 bases, and 13 bases separated the two germline ends. Germline V CDR1 and CDR2: SNHLY, FYNNEI. The CDR3 has 13 residues.

This clonotype was recorded a few times. The CDR3 reads CASSRTGSYGNTIYF. The CDR3, as DNA: TGTGCCAGCAGCCGGACAGGGTCGTATGGAAACACCATATATTTT. The rearrangement joins TRBV5-5 to TRBJ1-3, with 8 positions matching TRBD1. After removal of 4 bases from V and 3 bases from J, the junction contained 6 bases not matched to a gene. CDR3 length equals 15 residues. From germline, CDR1 is SGHKS and CDR2 YYEKEE (reference sequence).

This clonotype occurred many times. The rearrangement uses TRBV5-1 and TRBJ1-1, with TRBD1 matching over 9 bases. The CDR3 spans 16 residues. The V gene end was trimmed by 4 bases and the J gene end by 1 base; junction bases not matched to a gene: 8. Germline V gives CDR1 SGHRS, CDR2 YFSETQ. This CDR3 reads CASSPGQGSPNTEAFF. In nucleotides, the CDR3 is TGCGCCAGCAGCCCAGGACAGGGGAGTCCGAACACTGAAGCTTTCTTT. Drawing the rest from reference TRBV5-1 and TRBJ1-1, the complete variable domain is KAGVTQTPRYLIKTRGQQVTLSCSPISGHRSVSWYQQTPGQGLQFLFEYFSETQRNKGNFPGRFSGRQFSNSRSEMNVSTLELGDSALYLCASSPGQGSPNTEAFFGQGTRLTVV.

This clonotype was seen a handful of times. The V and J genes are TRBV28 and TRBJ2-7; a weak D match, TRBD1 (6 bases). There are 15 residues in the CDR3. Trimming removed 3 bases from V and 2 bases from J, with 14 bases in between. Germline V gene sequence: CDR1 MDHEN, CDR2 SYDVKM. The CDR3 DNA reads as TGTGCCAGCAGTTTTCACAGGGCATCGACCTACGAGCAGTACTTC. Its translation is CASSFHRASTYEQYF. Using reference TRBV28 and TRBJ2-7 for the parts outside the CDR3, the full variable domain is DVKVTQSSRYLVKRTGEKVFLECVQDMDHENMFWYRQDPGLGLRLIYFSYDVKMKEKGDIPEGYSVSREKKERFSLILESASTNQTSMYLCASSFHRASTYEQYFGPGTRLTVT.

A few counts support this clonotype. The chain employs TRBV20-1 and TRBJ1-2; 7 nucleotides agree with TRBD1. V was clipped by 4 bases and J by 3 bases; unmatched bases: 17. Germline V gene lookup returns CDR1 DFQATT and CDR2 SNEGSKA (reference sequence). The CDR3 covers 17 residues. The CDR3 DNA is TGCAGTGCTACCGGGACAGTATTATTCAACAATTACTATGGCTACACCTTC. Translating gives CSATGTVLFNNYYGYTF.

The sample holds a few counts of this clonotype. This sequence joins TRBV5-1 and TRBJ2-1, with 13 bases that match TRBD2. The CDR3 totals 16 residues. J lost 9 bases, V lost 4 bases, and 10 bases had no gene match. Germline V lookup: CDR1 SGHRS, CDR2 YFSETQ. For the CDR3, the DNA is TGCGCCAGCAGCCCCAGGACTAGCGGGAGTGGGGGTGAGCAGTTCTTC. Its protein is CASSPRTSGSGGEQFF.

This clonotype appeared a few times. The chain employs TRBV9 and TRBJ1-4; D is ambiguous. Germline V lookup: CDR1 SGDLS, CDR2 YYNGEE. V lost 4 bases and J 0 bases, leaving 10 bases between the germline ends. This CDR3 is built from 15 residues. The CDR3 DNA follows: TGTGCCAGCAGCTTCTCAACGGCAACTAATGAAAAACTGTTTTTT. Its translation: CASSFSTATNEKLFF.

On this clonotype itself: This may arise from a read error, as a much more abundant clone is one base away. This chain connects TRBV28 to TRBJ1-1, with D perhaps TRBD1 (6 bases). The V gene lost 5 bases and the J gene lost 5 bases, with 15 bases spanning the gap. Per the germline V gene, CDR1 is MDHEN and CDR2 is SYDVKM. The CDR3 sequence is 14 residues long. The CDR3 DNA reads TGTGCCAGCAGTAATCAGGGGTGGGGGACTGAAGCTTTCTTT. This codes for CASSNQGWGTEAFF.

This clonotype was picked up many times. V and J are TRBV10-3 and TRBJ2-2; TRBD2 matches at 13 bases. V lost 5 bases to trimming and J lost 4 bases; unmatched junction nucleotides: 7. This CDR3 has 17 amino acids. Germline V lookup: CDR1 ENHRY, CDR2 SYGVKD. The CDR3 DNA sequence: TGTGCCATCAGTCGGACTAGCGGGAGTATCGGCACCGGGGAGCTGTTTTTT. Residues: CAISRTSGSIGTGELFF.

The chain carries TRBV5-6 and TRBJ1-2; 12 nucleotides line up with TRBD1. The CDR3 is 22 residues long. Germline CDR1 SGHDT, CDR2 YYEEEE. V was clipped by 3 bases and J by 5 bases; unmatched bases: 26. The CDR3 reads CASSYLTSGTGGVPYVGYGYTF. Here the CDR3 DNA reads TGTGCCAGCAGCTACCTGACATCCGGGACAGGGGGCGTCCCGTACGTTGGATATGGCTACACCTTC.

This sequence joins TRBV19 and TRBJ2-5; TRBD2 matches 10 bases. The ends lost 2 bases at V and 2 bases at J; junction bases unmatched: 2. Germline V lookup: CDR1 LNHDA, CDR2 SQIVND (reference sequence). The CDR3 totals 15 residues. In DNA form, the CDR3 reads TGTGCCAGTAGTATACGGACTAGCGGACAAGAGACCCAGTACTTC. Its protein is CASSIRTSGQETQYF.

The chain joins TRBV6-1 to TRBJ2-7, with no clear D. The CDR3 contains 12 residues. From germline, CDR1 is MNHNS and CDR2 SASEGT. The V gene lost 3 bases and the J gene lost 1 base, with 4 bases spanning the gap. This CDR3 is CASSERSYEQYV. CDR3 bases: TGTGCCAGCAGTGAGCGGTCCTACGAGCAGTACGTC.